The 8 T cell receptor beta chains below all came from one sample that was sequenced in a study of early T cells in non-severe SARS-CoV-2 infection. Each CDR3 protein is one row after TCRdb ran MiXCR on the 5' RACE reads. The sample holds 100,000 or so distinct CDR3 sequences, over 10% seen once. Sequenced material: whole blood. The receptors come from an adult who was a healthcare worker with PCR-confirmed SARS-CoV-2 infection or an uninfected control (not recorded which).

At least ten counts were recorded for this clonotype. Written as DNA, the CDR3 is TGTGCCAGCAGTGCCGGCGCGGGGACAGGGGGTCAGCCCCAGCATTTT. Translating it yields CASSAGAGTGGQPQHF. This chain links TRBV6-1 with TRBJ1-5, with 11 bases aligning to TRBD1. The CDR3 has 16 amino acids. The ends lost 4 bases at V and 6 bases at J; junction bases unmatched: 8. Germline-derived CDR1 and CDR2 are MNHNS and SASEGT.

This clonotype was detected a few times. The chain combines TRBV12-3 or TRBV12-4 with TRBJ2-3; 7 bases are shared with TRBD1. V was clipped by 6 bases and J by 1 base; unmatched bases: 4. This CDR3 region has 14 residues. DNA of the CDR3: TGTGCCAGCAGGACGGACAGGCGCACAGATACGCAGTATTTT. Protein: CASRTDRRTDTQYF.

This clonotype was seen at least ten times. This rearrangement joins TRBV28 to TRBJ2-7; unclear D gene. CDR3 length: 15 amino acids. The germline gives CDR1 MDHEN, CDR2 SYDVKM. V lost 2 bases to trimming and J lost 0 bases, with 11 bases between them. CDR3 coding DNA: TGTGCCAGCAGTTTAAAGCCTAAAAGCTCCTACGAGCAGTACTTC. Its translation: CASSLKPKSSYEQYF.

This clonotype was found many times. The chain couples TRBV20-1 to TRBJ2-3, with no clear D. Looked up from germline, CDR1 is DFQATT and CDR2 is SNEGSKA (reference sequence). Deletions cut 5 bases from V and 2 bases from J, with 11 bases between. The CDR3 sequence is 13 residues long. This CDR3 reads CSAGIPPTDTQYF. CDR3 sequence (DNA): TGCAGTGCTGGAATTCCGCCCACAGATACGCAGTATTTT.

In this sample, this clonotype turned up many times. The chain carries TRBV20-1 and TRBJ2-1; no firm D call. Germline lookup yields CDR1 DFQATT and CDR2 SNEGSKA (reference sequence). V gave up 1 base and J gave up 4 bases, with 8 bases separating them. The CDR3 is 13 residues long. CDR3 sequence reads: CSARGTQYNEQFF. The CDR3 DNA sequence: TGCAGTGCTAGAGGGACGCAGTACAATGAGCAGTTCTTC.

This chain links TRBV18 with TRBJ2-2, with 14 bases lining up with TRBD2. J was trimmed by 6 bases and V by 2 bases; bases with no gene match: 2. The CDR3 extends over 16 amino acids. In germline, CDR1 is KGHSH, CDR2 LQKENI. The CDR3: CASSPSGLAGAGELFF. CDR3 bases: TGTGCCAGCTCACCATCGGGACTAGCGGGAGCCGGGGAGCTGTTTTTT.

Only a few counts were recorded for this clonotype. J is TRBJ2-2 and V is TRBV20-1, with D uncertain. There are 13 residues in the CDR3. Germline loops: CDR1 DFQATT, CDR2 SNEGSKA (reference sequence). V was clipped by 3 bases and J by 2 bases, with 7 bases between them. The CDR3 DNA is TGCAGTGCTAGTCTCCTTAACACCGGGGAGCTGTTTTTT. Amino acids: CSASLLNTGELFF.

Only a few counts were recorded for this clonotype. The V and J genes are TRBV12-3 or TRBV12-4 and TRBJ1-1; D is unclear. The CDR3 runs to 15 residues. V gave up 1 base and J gave up 1 base, with 10 bases separating them. The CDR3 DNA reads TGTGCCAGCAGTTTAGGACTACAGAGGAACACTGAAGCTTTCTTT. The encoded protein is CASSLGLQRNTEAFF.